The rows below give T cell receptor beta chains drawn from one sample of a study of glioma-infiltrating T cells after dendritic cell vaccination. The table came from immunoSEQ multiplex PCR; TCRdb's copy has only in-frame clones and leaves some out. Of under 130,000 clones listed, around 81% are singletons. Here the sequenced sample was blood, taken before dendritic cell vaccination. The source is a human donor with glioblastoma. CDR3s include the opening cysteine and the closing phenylalanine or tryptophan. A D gene is named only where the DNA matches it firmly. Size values are once, few and many counts, or a class for expanded clones, and some rows have none.

clone_size j_call v_call d_call cdr3_aa cdr3_nt
. TRBJ2-7 TRBV7-3 TRBD1 CASSFNRTGLSRIYEQYF TGTGCCAGCAGCTTCAACCGGACAGGACTTTCACGAATCTACGAGCAGTACTTC
. TRBJ1-5 TRBV4-1 . CASSQPSEGGPQHF TGCGCCAGCAGCCAACCCTCGGAGGGTGGGCCCCAGCATTTT
. TRBJ2-5 TRBV5-4 TRBD2 CASSLEFSGGAETQYF TGTGCCAGCAGCTTGGAGTTTAGCGGGGGGGCCGAGACCCAGTACTTC
. TRBJ2-5 TRBV10-3 TRBD2 CAISGGGQETQYF TGTGCCATCAGTGGCGGGGGGCAGGAGACCCAGTACTTC
. TRBJ2-1 TRBV29-1 TRBD2 CSVERRGGWPRVRNEQFF TGCAGCGTTGAAAGGCGGGGGGGCTGGCCTCGGGTGAGGAATGAGCAGTTCTTC
. TRBJ2-3 TRBV7-7 . CASSLTPTSTDTQYF TGTGCTAGCAGCTTAACGCCGACTAGCACAGATACGCAGTATTTT
. TRBJ1-6 TRBV7-4 . CASSFQGLREALHF TGTGCCAGCAGCTTCCAGGGCCTCCGAGAGGCCCTCCACTTT
. TRBJ2-1 TRBV5-1 . CASTIRSSYNEQFF TGCGCCAGCACCATCAGAAGCTCCTACAATGAGCAGTTCTTC
. TRBJ2-6 TRBV2 . CASSAGFGVFGANVLTF TGTGCCAGCAGTGCAGGGTTCGGTGTGTTTGGGGCCAACGTCCTGACTTTC
. TRBJ1-4 TRBV4-1 TRBD1 CASSPGQGNEKLFF TGCGCCAGCAGCCCGGGACAGGGGAATGAAAAACTGTTTTTT
. TRBJ1-1 TRBV29-1 . CSVSQGTTEAFF TGCAGCGTTAGTCAGGGAACGACTGAAGCTTTCTTT
. TRBJ2-7 TRBV27 TRBD1 CASSSRQGRYEQYF TGTGCCAGCAGTTCTCGACAGGGCAGGTACGAGCAGTACTTC
once TRBJ2-7 TRBV5-1 . CASSYGEISYEQYF TGCGCCAGCAGCTACGGGGAAATTTCCTACGAGCAGTACTTC
. TRBJ1-4 TRBV5-4 . CASSFEPINEKLFF TGTGCCAGCAGCTTTGAGCCGATTAATGAAAAACTGTTTTTT
once TRBJ2-7 TRBV2 . CASSSGLEDEQYF TGTGCCAGCAGCTCGGGACTCGAGGACGAGCAGTACTTC
. TRBJ1-1 TRBV18 . CASSQRSAEAFF TGTGCCAGCTCACAGCGATCGGCTGAAGCTTTCTTT
. TRBJ1-1 TRBV7-9 . CASSSHMVRGLMNTEAFF TGTGCCAGCAGCTCCCACATGGTCAGGGGATTAATGAACACTGAAGCTTTCTTT
. TRBJ2-7 TRBV19 TRBD1 CASSPKGTGAEQYF TGTGCCAGTAGTCCAAAGGGGACAGGGGCCGAGCAGTACTTC
. TRBJ2-7 TRBV5-4 TRBD1 CASSSRTGFVEQYF TGTGCCAGCAGCTCCCGGACAGGGTTTGTCGAGCAGTACTTC
. TRBJ1-1 TRBV14 . CASSLQGPTEAFF TGTGCCAGCAGCCTTCAGGGGCCCACTGAAGCTTTCTTT
. TRBJ1-6 TRBV19 . CASSWNRDKNSPLHF TGTGCCAGTAGTTGGAACCGGGACAAAAATTCACCCCTCCACTTT
. TRBJ1-1 TRBV6-5 TRBD1 CASSRPGQGNTEAFF TGTGCCAGCAGTCGTCCGGGACAGGGGAACACTGAAGCTTTCTTT